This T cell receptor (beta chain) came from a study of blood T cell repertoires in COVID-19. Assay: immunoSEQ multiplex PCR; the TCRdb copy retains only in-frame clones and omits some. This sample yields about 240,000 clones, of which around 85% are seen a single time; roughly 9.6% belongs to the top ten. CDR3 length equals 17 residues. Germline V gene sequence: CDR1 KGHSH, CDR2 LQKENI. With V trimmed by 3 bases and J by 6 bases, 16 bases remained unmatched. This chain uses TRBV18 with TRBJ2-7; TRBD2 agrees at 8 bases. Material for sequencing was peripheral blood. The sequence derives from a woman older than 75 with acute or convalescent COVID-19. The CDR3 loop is CASSPPRAAGGPSEQYF. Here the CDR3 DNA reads TGTGCCAGCTCACCGCCCCGGGCCGCGGGGGGCCCCAGCGAGCAGTACTTC.